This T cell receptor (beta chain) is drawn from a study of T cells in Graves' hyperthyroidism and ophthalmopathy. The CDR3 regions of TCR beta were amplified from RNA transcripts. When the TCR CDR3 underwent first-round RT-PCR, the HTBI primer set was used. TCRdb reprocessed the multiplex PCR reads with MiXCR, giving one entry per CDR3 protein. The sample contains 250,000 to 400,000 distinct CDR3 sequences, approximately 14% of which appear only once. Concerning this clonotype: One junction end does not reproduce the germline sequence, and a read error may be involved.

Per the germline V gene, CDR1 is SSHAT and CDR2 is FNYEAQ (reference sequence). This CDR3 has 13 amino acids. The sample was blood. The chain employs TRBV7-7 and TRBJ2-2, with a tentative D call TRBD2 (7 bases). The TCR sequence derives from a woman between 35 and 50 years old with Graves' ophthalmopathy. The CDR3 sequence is CASSSRGAGELFF. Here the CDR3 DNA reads TGTGCTAGCAGCTCCCGGGGGGCTGGGGAGCTGTTTTTT.